Given below is one TCR beta chain in context. This sample stems from a study of T cell changes during pregnancy in multiple sclerosis. There are 14 residues in the CDR3. Assay: immunoSEQ multiplex PCR; the TCRdb copy retains only in-frame clones and omits some. Among more than 80,000 clones listed, 85% to 95% were seen once. The receptor was isolated from a female donor with multiple sclerosis, enrolled in a pregnancy study. The sequenced sample was peripheral blood, obtained after pregnancy. This chain joins TRBV12-2 and TRBJ1-5. TRBV12-2 is classified as a pseudogene. As DNA, the CDR3 is TGTGCAAGTCGCTTAGCAGGGAGCAGCGCGCCCCAGCATTTT. Translation gives CASRLAGSSAPQHF.